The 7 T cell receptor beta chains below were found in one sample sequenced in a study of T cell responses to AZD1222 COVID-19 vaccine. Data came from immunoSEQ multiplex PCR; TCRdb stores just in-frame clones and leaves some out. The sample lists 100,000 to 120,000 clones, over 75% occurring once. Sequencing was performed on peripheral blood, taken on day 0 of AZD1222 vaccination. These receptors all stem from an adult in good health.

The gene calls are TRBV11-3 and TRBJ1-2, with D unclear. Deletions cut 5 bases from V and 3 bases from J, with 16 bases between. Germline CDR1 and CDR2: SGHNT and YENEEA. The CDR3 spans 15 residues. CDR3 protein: CASSELGQNYYGYTF. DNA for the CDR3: TGTGCCAGCAGCGAGTTGGGCCAGAACTACTATGGCTACACCTTC.

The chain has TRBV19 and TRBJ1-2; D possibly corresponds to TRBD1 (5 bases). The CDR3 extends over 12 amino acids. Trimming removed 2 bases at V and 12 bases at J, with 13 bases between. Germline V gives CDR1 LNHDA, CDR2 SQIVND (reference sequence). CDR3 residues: CASSILGTENTF. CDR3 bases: TGTGCCAGTAGTATACTTGGGACTGAGAACACCTTC.

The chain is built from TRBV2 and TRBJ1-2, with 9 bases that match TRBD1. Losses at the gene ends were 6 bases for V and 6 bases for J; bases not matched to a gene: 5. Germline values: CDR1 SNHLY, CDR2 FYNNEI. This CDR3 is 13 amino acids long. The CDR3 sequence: CASRTQGANGYTF. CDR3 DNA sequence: TGTGCCAGCAGAACACAGGGGGCAAATGGCTACACCTTC.

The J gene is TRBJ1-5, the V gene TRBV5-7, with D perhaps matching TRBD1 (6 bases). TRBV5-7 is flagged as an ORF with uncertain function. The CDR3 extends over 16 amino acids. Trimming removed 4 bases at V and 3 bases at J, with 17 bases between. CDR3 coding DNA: TGTGCCAGCAGCCCTACAGGGAACATCAACAATCAGCCCCAGCATTTT. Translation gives CASSPTGNINNQPQHF.

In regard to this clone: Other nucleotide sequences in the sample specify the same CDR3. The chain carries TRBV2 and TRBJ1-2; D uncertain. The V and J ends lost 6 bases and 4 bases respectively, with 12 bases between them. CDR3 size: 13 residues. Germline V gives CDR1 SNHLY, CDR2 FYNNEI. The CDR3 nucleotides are TGTGCCAGCAGCCCTGGACCCCGCTATGGCTACACCTTC. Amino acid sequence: CASSPGPRYGYTF.

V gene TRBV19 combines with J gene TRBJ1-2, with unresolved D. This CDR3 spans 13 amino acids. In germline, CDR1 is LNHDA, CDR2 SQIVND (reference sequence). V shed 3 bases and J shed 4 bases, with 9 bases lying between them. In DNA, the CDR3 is TGTGCCAGTAGTATTGGTGGACCCTATGGCTACACCTTC. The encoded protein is CASSIGGPYGYTF.

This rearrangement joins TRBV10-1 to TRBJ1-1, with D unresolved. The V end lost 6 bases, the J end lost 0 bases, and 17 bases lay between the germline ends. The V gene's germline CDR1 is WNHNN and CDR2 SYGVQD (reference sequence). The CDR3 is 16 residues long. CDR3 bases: TGCGCCAGCAGCCCCGGAACTGATACTCTGAACACTGAAGCTTTCTTT. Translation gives CASSPGTDTLNTEAFF.